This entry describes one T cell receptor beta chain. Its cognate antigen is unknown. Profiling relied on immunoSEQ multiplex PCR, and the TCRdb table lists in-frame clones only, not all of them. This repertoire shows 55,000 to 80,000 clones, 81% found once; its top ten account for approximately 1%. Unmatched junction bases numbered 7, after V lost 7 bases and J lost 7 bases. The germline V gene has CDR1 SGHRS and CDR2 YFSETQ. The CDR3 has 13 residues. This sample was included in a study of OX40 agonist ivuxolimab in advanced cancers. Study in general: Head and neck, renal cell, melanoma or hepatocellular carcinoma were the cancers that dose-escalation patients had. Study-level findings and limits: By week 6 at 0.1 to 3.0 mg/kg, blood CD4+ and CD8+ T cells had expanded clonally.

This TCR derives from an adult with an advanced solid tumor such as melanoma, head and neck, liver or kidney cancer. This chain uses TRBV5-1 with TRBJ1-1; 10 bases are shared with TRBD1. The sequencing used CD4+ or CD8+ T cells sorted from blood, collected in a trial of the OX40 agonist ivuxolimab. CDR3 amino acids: CASSGTGADEAFF. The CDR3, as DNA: TGCGCCAGCTCCGGGACAGGGGCGGATGAAGCTTTCTTT.